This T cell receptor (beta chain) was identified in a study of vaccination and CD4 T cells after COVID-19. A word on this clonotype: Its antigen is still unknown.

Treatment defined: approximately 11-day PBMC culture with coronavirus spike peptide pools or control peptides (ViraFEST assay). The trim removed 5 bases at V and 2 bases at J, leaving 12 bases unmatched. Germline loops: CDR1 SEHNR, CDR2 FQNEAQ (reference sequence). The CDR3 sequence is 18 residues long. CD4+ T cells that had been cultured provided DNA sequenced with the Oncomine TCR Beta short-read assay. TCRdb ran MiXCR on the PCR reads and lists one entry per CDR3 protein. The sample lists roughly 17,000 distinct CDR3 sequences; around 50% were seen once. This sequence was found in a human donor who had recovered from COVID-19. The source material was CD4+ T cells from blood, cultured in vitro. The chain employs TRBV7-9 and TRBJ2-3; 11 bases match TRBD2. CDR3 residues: CASSPKTRLAGITDTQYF. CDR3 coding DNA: TGTGCCAGCAGCCCAAAGACCCGACTAGCGGGGATCACAGATACGCAGTATTTT.